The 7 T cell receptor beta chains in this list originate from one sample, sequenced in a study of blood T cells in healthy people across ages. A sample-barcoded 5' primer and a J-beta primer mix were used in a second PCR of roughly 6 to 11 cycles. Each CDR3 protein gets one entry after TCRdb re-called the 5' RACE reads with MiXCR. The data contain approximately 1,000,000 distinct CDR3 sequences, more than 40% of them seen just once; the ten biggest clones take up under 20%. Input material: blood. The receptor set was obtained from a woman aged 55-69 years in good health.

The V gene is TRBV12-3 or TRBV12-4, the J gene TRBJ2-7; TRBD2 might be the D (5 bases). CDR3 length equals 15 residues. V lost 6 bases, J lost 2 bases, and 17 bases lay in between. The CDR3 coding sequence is TGTGCCAGCAGCAAAGGACTCGACAAGACCTACGAGCAGTACTTC. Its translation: CASSKGLDKTYEQYF.

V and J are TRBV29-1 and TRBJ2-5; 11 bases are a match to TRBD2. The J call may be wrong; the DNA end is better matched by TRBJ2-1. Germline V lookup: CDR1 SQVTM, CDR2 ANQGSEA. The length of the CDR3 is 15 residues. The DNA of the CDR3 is TGCAGCGCCCGGGGACTAGCGGCCTACCAAGAGACCCAGTTCTTC. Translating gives CSARGLAAYQETQFF.

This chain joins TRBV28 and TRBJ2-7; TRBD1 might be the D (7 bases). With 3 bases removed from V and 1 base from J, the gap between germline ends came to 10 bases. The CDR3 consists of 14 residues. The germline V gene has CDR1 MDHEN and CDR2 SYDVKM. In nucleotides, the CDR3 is TGTGCCAGCAGTTTCGCGGGACAGTCCTACGAGCAGTACTTC. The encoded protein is CASSFAGQSYEQYF. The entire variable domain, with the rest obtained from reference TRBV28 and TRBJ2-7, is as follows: DVKVTQSSRYLVKRTGEKVFLECVQDMDHENMFWYRQDPGLGLRLIYFSYDVKMKEKGDIPEGYSVSREKKERFSLILESASTNQTSMYLCASSFAGQSYEQYFGPGTRLTVT.

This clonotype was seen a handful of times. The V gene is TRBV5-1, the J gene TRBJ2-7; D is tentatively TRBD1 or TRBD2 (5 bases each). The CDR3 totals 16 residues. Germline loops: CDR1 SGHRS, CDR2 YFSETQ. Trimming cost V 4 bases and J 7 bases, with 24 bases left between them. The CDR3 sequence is CASSVATGGFANEQYF. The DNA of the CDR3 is TGCGCCAGCAGCGTGGCCACAGGAGGATTTGCTAATGAGCAGTACTTC.

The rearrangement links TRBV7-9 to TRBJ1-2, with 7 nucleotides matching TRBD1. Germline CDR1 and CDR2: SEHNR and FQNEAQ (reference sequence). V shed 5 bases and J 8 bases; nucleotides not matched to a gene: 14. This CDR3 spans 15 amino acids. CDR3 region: CASSTWDSHGKGYTF. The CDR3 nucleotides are TGTGCCAGCAGCACATGGGACAGCCACGGGAAGGGCTACACCTTC.

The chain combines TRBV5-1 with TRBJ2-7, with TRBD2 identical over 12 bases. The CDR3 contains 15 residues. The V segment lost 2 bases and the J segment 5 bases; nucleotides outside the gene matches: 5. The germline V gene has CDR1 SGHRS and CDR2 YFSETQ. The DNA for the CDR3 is TGCGCCAGCAGCTTTGGACTAGCGGGAAAAAACGAGCAGTACTTC. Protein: CASSFGLAGKNEQYF.

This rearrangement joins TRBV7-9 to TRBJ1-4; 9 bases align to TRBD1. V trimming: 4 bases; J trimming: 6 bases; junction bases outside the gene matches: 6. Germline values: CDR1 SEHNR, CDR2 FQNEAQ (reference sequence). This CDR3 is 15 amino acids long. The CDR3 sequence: CASSSPGQGDEKLFF. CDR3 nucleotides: TGTGCCAGCAGCTCGCCGGGACAGGGAGATGAAAAACTGTTTTTT.